This entry lists 17 T cell receptor beta chains sequenced from one sample in a study of blood T cell repertoires in COVID-19. Method: immunoSEQ multiplex PCR; TCRdb's copy keeps in-frame clones and lacks some. Of 250,000 to 300,000 clones listed, approximately 89% are singletons. The sequenced sample was peripheral blood. These receptors were taken from a woman aged 55-75 years with acute or convalescent COVID-19.

The chain carries TRBV2 and TRBJ1-6; D ambiguous. The V and J ends lost 8 bases and 7 bases respectively, with 15 bases between them. The length of the CDR3 is 14 residues. Germline V gives CDR1 SNHLY, CDR2 FYNNEI. In DNA, the CDR3 is TGTGCCAGCTTCGGGTCCGGGGAGAATTCACCCCTCCACTTT. Amino acids: CASFGSGENSPLHF.

This clone has just a few counts. This sample includes further DNA sequences coding for the same CDR3. This chain joins TRBV6-5 and TRBJ1-4, with D uncertain. The CDR3 has 14 amino acids. Germline assignment: CDR1 MNHEY and CDR2 SVGAGI. V dropped 0 bases and J dropped 4 bases, with 6 bases sitting between them. The CDR3 bases are TGTGCCAGCAGTTACTCGAGAGTTAATGAAAAACTGTTTTTT. Translated: CASSYSRVNEKLFF.

V gene TRBV6-5 combines with J gene TRBJ1-2; 7 bases agree with TRBD1. Per germline, CDR1 MNHEY and CDR2 SVGAGI. The J segment lost 3 bases and the V segment lost 4 bases, leaving 8 bases of the junction unmatched. The CDR3 runs to 15 residues. Written as DNA, the CDR3 is TGTGCCAGCAGTTCCCGAGAAGGGGGCTACTATGGCTACACCTTC. The encoded protein is CASSSREGGYYGYTF.

The V gene is TRBV24-1, the J gene TRBJ2-3; possibly TRBD1 for D (7 bases). Germline assignment: CDR1 KGHDR and CDR2 SFDVKD. V lost 7 bases, J lost 5 bases, and 21 bases lay in between. CDR3 length equals 16 residues. The CDR3 spells CATRSHRGGVGDTQYF. The CDR3 DNA follows: TGTGCCACCAGATCCCACAGGGGAGGAGTGGGAGATACGCAGTATTTT.

This chain connects TRBV7-2 to TRBJ2-1; no clear D. V lost 6 bases, J lost 7 bases, and 10 bases lay in between. Germline V CDR1 and CDR2: SGHTA, FQGNSA. The CDR3 length is 12 residues. The CDR3 coding sequence is TGTGCCAGCAGGGTCAGACAAAATGAGCAGTTCTTC. Translation: CASRVRQNEQFF.

The rearrangement links TRBV7-9 to TRBJ1-5; 8 bases are a match to TRBD1. The CDR3 sequence is 15 residues long. The J segment lost 7 bases and the V segment lost 3 bases, leaving 8 bases of the junction unmatched. CDR1 and CDR2 from the germline V gene are SEHNR and FQNEAQ (reference sequence). The CDR3 protein is CASSLTGEVGQPQHF. CDR3 in DNA: TGTGCCAGCAGCTTGACAGGGGAAGTGGGGCAGCCCCAGCATTTT.

The chain carries TRBV5-6 and TRBJ2-3; TRBD2 aligns across 8 bases. CDR3 length: 15 amino acids. The germline CDR1 and CDR2 sequences are SGHDT and YYEEEE. Trimming at V came to 4 bases and at J to 5 bases, leaving 9 bases not matched to a gene. As DNA, the CDR3 is TGTGCCAGCAGCCGAGGAGTAGCGGGGAAAGATACGCAGTATTTT. Translating it yields CASSRGVAGKDTQYF.

The genes are TRBV29-1 and TRBJ2-2; tentatively, D is TRBD2 (5 bases). The V gene lost 6 bases and the J gene lost 7 bases, with 12 bases spanning the gap. The CDR3 consists of 12 residues. Per germline, CDR1 SQVTM and CDR2 ANQGSEA. CDR3 coding DNA: TGCAGCGTCGCCGACTATAACGGGGAGCTGTTTTTT. This encodes CSVADYNGELFF.

The chain couples TRBV2 to TRBJ2-7; D is perhaps TRBD1 (5 bases). V was shortened by 8 bases and J by 0 bases, with 11 bases between the two germline ends. The CDR3 is 13 amino acids. CDR1 and CDR2 (germline): SNHLY, FYNNEI. In DNA form, the CDR3 reads TGTGCCAGCGGGCAGGACATCTCCTACGAGCAGTACTTC. It codes for CASGQDISYEQYF.

This chain uses TRBV10-3 with TRBJ1-1; no reliable D call. V lost 5 bases and J lost 4, with 8 bases in between. The CDR3 runs to 12 residues. Per germline, CDR1 ENHRY and CDR2 SYGVKD. The CDR3: CAISRGSTEAFF. In nucleotides, the CDR3 is TGTGCCATCAGTAGAGGGTCCACTGAAGCTTTCTTT.

V gene TRBV18 combines with J gene TRBJ2-5; D may be TRBD1 (5 bases). This CDR3 has 15 residues. Looked up from germline, CDR1 is KGHSH and CDR2 is LQKENI. V lost 3 bases, J lost 2 bases, and 13 bases lay in between. This chain's CDR3 is CASSPIRQPQETQYF. CDR3 DNA sequence: TGTGCCAGCTCACCTATCCGACAGCCTCAAGAGACCCAGTACTTC.

The V gene is TRBV5-4, the J gene TRBJ1-3, with 7 positions matching TRBD1. The CDR3 is 15 residues long. V was clipped by 1 base and J by 2 bases; unmatched bases: 3. CDR1 is SGHNT and CDR2 is YYREEE in the germline V gene (reference sequence). The CDR3 is CASSLFRGTGNTIYF. DNA for the CDR3: TGTGCCAGCAGCTTGTTCAGGGGGACTGGAAACACCATATATTTT.

This CDR3 reads CASSQDRGSNSPLHF. The DNA of the CDR3 is TGCGCCAGCAGCCAGGATAGGGGGAGCAATTCACCCCTCCACTTT. The chain combines TRBV4-3 with TRBJ1-6; a possible D gene is TRBD1 (6 bases). The CDR3 extends over 15 amino acids. V was trimmed by 3 bases and J by 7 bases, leaving 13 bases between them. Per the germline V gene, CDR1 is LGHNA and CDR2 is YSLEER.

This chain connects TRBV5-6 to TRBJ2-7; a weak D match, TRBD1 (6 bases). The CDR3 has 17 residues. The V end lost 5 bases, the J end lost 3 bases, and 24 bases lay between the germline ends. Germline V lookup: CDR1 SGHDT, CDR2 YYEEEE. The CDR3 sequence is CASSIRPEQGSGYEQYF. In nucleotides, the CDR3 is TGTGCCAGCAGTATCCGCCCCGAACAGGGATCGGGCTACGAGCAGTACTTC.

The chain's CDR3 is CAISEREGQNTGELFF. The CDR3 nucleotides are TGTGCCATCAGTGAGAGGGAGGGCCAAAACACCGGGGAGCTGTTTTTT. The chain couples TRBV10-3 to TRBJ2-2; 7 nucleotides match TRBD2. The CDR3 runs 16 residues. Losses at the gene ends were 2 bases for V and 2 bases for J; bases not matched to a gene: 5. The germline V gene has CDR1 ENHRY and CDR2 SYGVKD.

This CDR3 is CASSQGQGCLLSLSGNTIYF. In DNA form, the CDR3 reads TGTGCCAGCAGCCAAGGCCAGGGGTGTCTCCTCTCTCTCTCTGGAAACACCATATATTTT. The chain combines TRBV3-1 (or the pseudogene TRBV3-2) with TRBJ1-3; a weak D match, TRBD1 (6 bases). V lost 1 base and J lost 0, with 22 bases in between. Germline lookup yields CDR1 LGHDT and CDR2 YNNKEL (reference sequence). CDR3 size: 20 residues.

The rearrangement links TRBV20-1 to TRBJ1-6; no firm D call. Germline V gene sequence: CDR1 DFQATT, CDR2 SNEGSKA (reference sequence). Trimming cost V 3 bases and J 11 bases, with 5 bases left between them. This CDR3 comprises 10 residues. For the CDR3, the DNA is TGCAGTGCTAGCGGGACACCCCTCCACTTT. Amino acids: CSASGTPLHF.